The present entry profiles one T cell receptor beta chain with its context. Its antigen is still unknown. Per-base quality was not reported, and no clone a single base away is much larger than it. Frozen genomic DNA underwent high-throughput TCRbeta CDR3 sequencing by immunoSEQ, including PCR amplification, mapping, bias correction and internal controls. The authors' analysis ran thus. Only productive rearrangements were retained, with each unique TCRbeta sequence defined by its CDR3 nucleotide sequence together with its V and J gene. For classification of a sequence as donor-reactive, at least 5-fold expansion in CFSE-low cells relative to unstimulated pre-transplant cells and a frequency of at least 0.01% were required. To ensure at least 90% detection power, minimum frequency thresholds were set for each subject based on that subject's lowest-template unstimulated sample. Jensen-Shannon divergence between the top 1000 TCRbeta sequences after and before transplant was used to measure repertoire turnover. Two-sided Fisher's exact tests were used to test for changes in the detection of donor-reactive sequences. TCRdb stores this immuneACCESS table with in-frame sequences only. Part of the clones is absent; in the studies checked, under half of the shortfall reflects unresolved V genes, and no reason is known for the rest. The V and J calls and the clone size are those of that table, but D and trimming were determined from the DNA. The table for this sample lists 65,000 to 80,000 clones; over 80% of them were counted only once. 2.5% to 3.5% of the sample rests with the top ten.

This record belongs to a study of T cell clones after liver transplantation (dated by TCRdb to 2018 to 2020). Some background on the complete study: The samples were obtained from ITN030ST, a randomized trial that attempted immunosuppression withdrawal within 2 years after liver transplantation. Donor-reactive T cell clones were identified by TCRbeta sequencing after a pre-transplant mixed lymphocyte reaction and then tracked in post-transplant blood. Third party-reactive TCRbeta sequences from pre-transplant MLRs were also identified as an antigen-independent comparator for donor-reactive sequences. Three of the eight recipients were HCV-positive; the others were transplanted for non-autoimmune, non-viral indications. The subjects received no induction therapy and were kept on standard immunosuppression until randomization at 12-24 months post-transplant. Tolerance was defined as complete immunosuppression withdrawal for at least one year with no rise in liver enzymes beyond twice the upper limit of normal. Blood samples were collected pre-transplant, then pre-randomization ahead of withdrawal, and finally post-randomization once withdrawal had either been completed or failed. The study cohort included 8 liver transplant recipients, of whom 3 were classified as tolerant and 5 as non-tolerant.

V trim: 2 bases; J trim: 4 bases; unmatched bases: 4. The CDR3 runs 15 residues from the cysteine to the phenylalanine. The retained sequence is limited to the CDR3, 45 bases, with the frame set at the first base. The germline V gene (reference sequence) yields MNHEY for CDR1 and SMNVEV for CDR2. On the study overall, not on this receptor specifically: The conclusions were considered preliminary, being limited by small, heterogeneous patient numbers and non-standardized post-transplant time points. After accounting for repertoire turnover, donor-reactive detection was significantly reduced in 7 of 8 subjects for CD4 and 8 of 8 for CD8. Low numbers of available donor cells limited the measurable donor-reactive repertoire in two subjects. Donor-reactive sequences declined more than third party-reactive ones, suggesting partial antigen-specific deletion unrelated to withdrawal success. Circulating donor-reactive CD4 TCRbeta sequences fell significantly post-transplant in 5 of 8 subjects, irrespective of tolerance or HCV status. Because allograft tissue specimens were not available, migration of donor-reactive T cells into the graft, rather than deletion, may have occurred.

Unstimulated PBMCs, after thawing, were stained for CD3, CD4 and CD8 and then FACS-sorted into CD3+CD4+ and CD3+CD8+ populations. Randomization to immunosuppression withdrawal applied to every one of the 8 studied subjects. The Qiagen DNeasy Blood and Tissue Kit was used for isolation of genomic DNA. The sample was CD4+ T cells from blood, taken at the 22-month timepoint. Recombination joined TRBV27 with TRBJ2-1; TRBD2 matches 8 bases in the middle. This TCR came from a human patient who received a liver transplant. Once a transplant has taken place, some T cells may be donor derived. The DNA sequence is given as TGTGCCAGCAGTTTACTCGCTAGCGGGTACAATGAGCAGTTCTTC. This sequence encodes CASSLLASGYNEQFF.